These 18 T cell receptor beta chains came from one sample sequenced in a study of T cells after yellow fever vaccination. From the 5' RACE reads, TCRdb called clonotypes with MiXCR, one entry per CDR3 protein. The table records 300,000 to 400,000 distinct CDR3 sequences, 6.2% of them present only once. Sequencing was performed on PBMCs, taken 5 days after the yellow fever booster vaccination. The receptors shown here come from a man under 40 who received the YFV17D yellow fever vaccine.

In its sample, this clonotype was seen a few times. The chain recombines TRBV6-6 with TRBJ1-1; D gene ambiguous. Germline values: CDR1 MNHNY, CDR2 SVGAGI (reference sequence). This CDR3 has 13 residues. The V gene lost 6 bases and the J gene lost 3 bases, with 11 bases spanning the gap. The DNA of the CDR3 is TGTGCCAGCAGGATTGATCGGGACACTGAAGCTTTCTTT. Amino acid sequence: CASRIDRDTEAFF.

This chain joins TRBV6-5 and TRBJ2-7; D may be TRBD2 (5 bases). Germline-derived CDR1 and CDR2 are MNHEY and SVGAGI. The CDR3 is 14 residues long. V was pared by 6 bases and J by 5 bases, with 17 bases between. The CDR3 region is CASSSPSPGNEQYF. DNA for the CDR3: TGTGCCAGCAGCTCCCCGAGCCCGGGAAACGAGCAGTACTTC.

This clonotype appeared a few times. The V and J genes are TRBV29-1 and TRBJ2-7, with 10 bases fitting TRBD2. The CDR3 runs 13 residues. V lost 6 bases, J lost 2 bases, and 4 bases stayed unmatched. The germline V gene encodes CDR1 SQVTM and CDR2 ANQGSEA. As DNA, the CDR3 is TGCAGCGTCGGGACTAGCGTTGCCTACGAGCAGTACTTC. Protein product: CSVGTSVAYEQYF.

This clonotype appeared many times. J is TRBJ2-3 and V is TRBV4-3; 8 nucleotides line up with TRBD2. The CDR3 covers 13 residues. Germline V lookup: CDR1 LGHNA, CDR2 YSLEER. The V gene end was trimmed by 4 bases and the J gene end by 6 bases; junction bases not matched to a gene: 3. The CDR3 reads CASSPAGVDTQYF. The CDR3 region has the DNA TGCGCCAGCAGCCCAGCGGGAGTGGATACGCAGTATTTT.

In this sample, this clonotype turned up many times. The chain combines TRBV9 with TRBJ2-1, with D possibly TRBD2 on 5 matching bases. Trimming pared 1 base from V and 7 bases from J, leaving 12 bases between. In germline, CDR1 is SGDLS, CDR2 YYNGEE. The CDR3 contains 14 residues. The CDR3 loop reads CASSVLVSGNEQFF. In DNA form, the CDR3 reads TGTGCCAGCAGCGTACTAGTTTCGGGAAATGAGCAGTTCTTC.

This clonotype has ten or more counts. The V gene is TRBV20-1, the J gene TRBJ1-1; D unclear. V was clipped by 5 bases and J by 2 bases, with 6 bases between them. The CDR3 length is 11 residues. The germline V gene encodes CDR1 DFQATT and CDR2 SNEGSKA (reference sequence). CDR3 region: CSALGNTEAFF. The DNA of the CDR3 is TGCAGTGCTTTGGGTAACACTGAAGCTTTCTTT.

The chain links TRBV5-4 to TRBJ2-2, with 8 nucleotides matching TRBD2. The CDR3 is 16 residues long. The ends lost 0 bases at V and 6 bases at J; junction bases unmatched: 7. Germline V gene data show CDR1 as SGHNT and CDR2 as YYREEE (reference sequence). CDR3 amino acids: CASSLAVGRAPGELFF. DNA for the CDR3: TGTGCCAGCAGCTTGGCGGTCGGGAGGGCCCCCGGGGAGCTGTTTTTT.

Concerning this clonotype: One end of the junction varies from germline; a read error may be responsible. The rearrangement joins TRBV11-2 to TRBJ2-5; 9 bases are a match to TRBD2. The CDR3 is 13 residues long. Germline CDR1 and CDR2: SGHAT and FQNNGV. The CDR3 spells CASSHPGGLAGFF. The CDR3 DNA sequence: TGTGCCAGCAGCCACCCGGGGGGGCTAGCGGGATTCTTC. Using reference TRBV11-2 and TRBJ2-5 for the parts outside the CDR3, the full variable domain is EAGVAQSPRYKIIEKRQSVAFWCNPISGHATLYWYQQILGQGPKLLIQFQNNGVVDDSQLPKDRFSAERLKGVDSTLKIQPAKLEDSAVYLCASSHPGGLAGFFGPGTRLLVL.

The V gene is TRBV28, the J gene TRBJ2-7, with TRBD1 matching 7 bases. The CDR3 totals 14 residues. Germline CDR1 and CDR2: MDHEN and SYDVKM. After removal of 10 bases from V and 1 base from J, the junction contained 10 bases not matched to a gene. The CDR3 nucleotides read TGTGCCATTCACAGGGGAAGTCGTTCCTACGAGCAGTACTTC. This encodes CAIHRGSRSYEQYF.

This clonotype has a handful of counts. J is TRBJ2-7 and V is TRBV13, with 10 positions matching TRBD2. Germline V gene data show CDR1 as PRHDT and CDR2 as FYEKMQ (reference sequence). Trimming took 4 bases from V and 2 from J; bases not matched to a gene: 5. The CDR3 is 15 residues long. The CDR3 region is CASSSPLAGAYEQYF. The CDR3 DNA reads as TGTGCCAGCAGCTCCCCTCTAGCGGGAGCCTACGAGCAGTACTTC.

In its sample, this clonotype was seen many times. The chain has TRBV16 and TRBJ1-3; the D is unclear. The CDR3 is made up of 12 amino acids. Between the trimmed V and J ends, which lost 5 bases and 0 bases, there was a span of 2 bases. Germline values: CDR1 KGHSY, CDR2 FQNENV. DNA for the CDR3: TGTGCCAGCAGCAACTCTGGAAACACCATATATTTT. Protein sequence: CASSNSGNTIYF.

This clonotype has more than one count but fewer than ten. The V and J genes are TRBV10-3 and TRBJ1-5; D remains ambiguous. The CDR3 loop spans 12 amino acids. V lost 0 bases to trimming and J lost 6 bases, with 3 bases between them. The germline gives CDR1 ENHRY, CDR2 SYGVKD. For the CDR3, the DNA is TGTGCCATCAGTGAGTCTTTTCAGCCCCAGCATTTT. Its translation: CAISESFQPQHF.

This clonotype occurred many times. The CDR3 DNA sequence: TGCAGTGCCACTCCCGTTACTAGCGGGGAAGATACGCAGTATTTT. Its translation: CSATPVTSGEDTQYF. V and J are TRBV20-1 and TRBJ2-3, with 10 bases that match TRBD2. J was trimmed by 5 bases and V by 6 bases; bases with no gene match: 11. There are 15 residues in the CDR3. Germline lookup yields CDR1 DFQATT and CDR2 SNEGSKA (reference sequence).

The rearrangement uses TRBV20-1 and TRBJ2-5; TRBD1 matches at 7 bases. This CDR3 is built from 14 residues. After removal of 2 bases from V and 2 bases from J, the junction contained 5 bases not matched to a gene. Germline values: CDR1 DFQATT, CDR2 SNEGSKA (reference sequence). The CDR3 sequence: CSARPGTVQETQYF. The CDR3, as DNA: TGCAGTGCTAGACCCGGGACAGTACAAGAGACCCAGTACTTC.

This clonotype was seen a handful of times. This chain uses TRBV6-2 or TRBV6-3 with TRBJ2-1; 8 nucleotides line up with TRBD1. The CDR3 sequence is 15 residues long. V shed 5 bases, J shed 7 bases, and the junction held 10 bases outside the gene matches. Germline assignment: CDR1 MNHEY and CDR2 SVGEGT. This CDR3 is CASSPLRGRRNEQFF. The DNA of the CDR3 is TGTGCCAGCAGTCCGCTCAGGGGGCGCCGGAATGAGCAGTTCTTC.

This clonotype was recorded many times. The chain uses TRBV4-3 and TRBJ2-1; 15 bases are a match to TRBD2. This CDR3 has 15 amino acids. Trimming removed 0 bases from V and 10 bases from J; junction bases left unmatched: 1. Germline values: CDR1 LGHNA, CDR2 YSLEER. CDR3 region: CASSQDGLAGGEQFF. The CDR3 DNA sequence: TGCGCCAGCAGCCAAGACGGACTAGCGGGAGGGGAGCAGTTCTTC.

The rearrangement joins TRBV6-5 to TRBJ1-5; D is ambiguous. The CDR3 covers 13 residues. Germline V gives CDR1 MNHEY, CDR2 SVGAGI. V was pared by 4 bases and J by 5 bases, with 9 bases between. The CDR3 sequence is CASSLAWDQPQHF. CDR3 sequence (DNA): TGTGCCAGCAGTTTGGCTTGGGATCAGCCCCAGCATTTT.

This clonotype has only a few counts. This chain joins TRBV7-2 and TRBJ1-1, with D possibly being TRBD1 (6 bases). The CDR3 spans 13 residues. Trimming removed 5 bases at V and 11 bases at J, with 18 bases between. Germline V gene lookup returns CDR1 SGHTA and CDR2 FQGNSA. The CDR3 loop reads CASSAYEGGFAFF. The CDR3 DNA follows: TGTGCCAGCAGCGCATATGAGGGGGGTTTTGCTTTCTTT.